This T cell receptor beta chain stems from a study of blood T cell repertoires in COVID-19. Overall study: Some COVID-19 samples were acute and others convalescent; all came from the United States, Italy and Spain. From T cells, B-cell-depleted T cells, or PBMCs came the material, which was cDNA or gDNA.

Trimming at V came to 2 bases and at J to 5 bases, leaving 6 bases not matched to a gene. There are 15 residues in the CDR3. Germline-derived CDR1 and CDR2 are SGHRS and YFSETQ. Produced via immunoSEQ multiplex PCR; TCRdb's table is partial and in-frame only. The table lists about 210,000 clones, 82% of them singletons, with less than 6% in the top ten. The TCR sequence derives from a woman between 65 and 79 years old with COVID-19, enrolled during active disease. Sequencing was performed on peripheral blood. The J gene is TRBJ2-1, the V gene TRBV5-1, with 8 bases lining up with TRBD1. The CDR3 region has the DNA TGCGCCAGCAGCTTATCAGGGGGCTCGCACAATGAGCAGTTCTTC. Translation gives CASSLSGGSHNEQFF.